These T cell receptor beta chains were read from a single sample in a study of shared clonotypes between healthy human individuals. Profiling relied on immunoSEQ multiplex PCR, and the TCRdb table lists in-frame clones only, not all of them. The sample shows some 510,000 clones, more than 65% of them seen only once. The sample was PBMCs. The origin of the receptors is a woman aged 40-49 years in good health. Some clones in this sample may be carry-over from other donors' samples. The CDR3 runs from the conserved cysteine through the conserved F or W. Each record gives: clone size, J gene, V gene, D gene, CDR3 DNA, CDR3 protein. The D gene is left open where the match is weak. The size entry is marked missing in some rows and otherwise reads once, few, many or a size class.

-,TRBJ2-5,TRBV7-2,TRBD2,TGTGCCAGCGGACCGACTAGCGGGAGCCGGGAGACCCAGTACTTC,CASGPTSGSRETQYF
-,TRBJ2-2,TRBV14,-,TGTGCCAGCAGCCTCCTGGGTAGCCCCACCGGGGAGCTGTTTTTT,CASSLLGSPTGELFF
once,TRBJ2-1,TRBV7-8,TRBD2,TGTGCCAGCAGCCCGACTAGCGGGAGCATCAATGAGCAGTTCTTC,CASSPTSGSINEQFF
-,TRBJ1-2,TRBV6-1,TRBD1,TGTGCCAGCGAAACTGGACAGGGTTACTATGGCTACACCTTC,CASETGQGYYGYTF
many,TRBJ1-1,TRBV7-2,TRBD1,TGTGCCAGCAGCTTAGGGGACAGGAGGAACACTGAAGCTTTCTTT,CASSLGDRRNTEAFF
-,TRBJ2-1,TRBV7-9,-,TGTGCCAGCAGCTTACTTTTTTGGGGCTCCTACAATGAGCAGTTCTTC,CASSLLFWGSYNEQFF
-,TRBJ2-7,TRBV18,TRBD1,TGTGCCAGCTCACAATCGACAGGGGGTGACGAGCAGTACTTC,CASSQSTGGDEQYF
-,TRBJ2-2,TRBV7-7,TRBD2,TGTGCCAGCAGCCAAGGTCCAGCGGGAGGTATATCAGGGGAGCTGTTTTTT,CASSQGPAGGISGELFF
-,TRBJ2-2,TRBV6-5,-,TGTGCCAGCTTGGGGGACATGAACACCGGGGAGCTGTTTTTT,CASLGDMNTGELFF
-,TRBJ1-3,TRBV9,TRBD1,TGTGCCAGCAGCGTACTGGACAGGGCGGGTGGAAACACCATATATTTT,CASSVLDRAGGNTIYF
once,TRBJ1-2,TRBV7-9,-,TGTGCCAGCAGCTTAATATCGGTGGGCGTTAGCTATGGCTACACCTTC,CASSLISVGVSYGYTF
-,TRBJ2-7,TRBV27,TRBD2,TGTGCCAGCAGTTTGGGACTAGCGGGAGAATACGAGCAGTACTTC,CASSLGLAGEYEQYF
-,TRBJ1-1,TRBV19,TRBD1,TGTGCCAGTAGTATAGGGGGACAGGTCAACACTGAAGCTTTCTTT,CASSIGGQVNTEAFF
-,TRBJ1-3,TRBV30,TRBD1,TGTGCCTGGAGTGTACGTGACAGGGGAAAAAACACCATATATTTT,CAWSVRDRGKNTIYF
once,TRBJ1-5,TRBV6-1,TRBD1,TGTGCCAGCAGTGTGATGTCGGACAGGAATCAGCCCCAGCATTTT,CASSVMSDRNQPQHF
-,TRBJ1-1,TRBV7-6,TRBD1,TGTGCCAGCAGCGGAGGGACAGGGGTGAAGAACACTGAAGCTTTCTTT,CASSGGTGVKNTEAFF
-,TRBJ1-5,TRBV6-5,TRBD1,TGTGCCAGCAGCCCGACAGGGGGTACCAATCAGCCCCAGCATTTT,CASSPTGGTNQPQHF
-,TRBJ1-1,TRBV6-5,TRBD1,TGTGCCAGCAGGTGGACAGGGGGGAACACTGAAGCTTTCTTT,CASRWTGGNTEAFF
-,TRBJ2-6,TRBV4-1,-,TGCGCCAGCAGCCAAGGTGGGCCCGGCCCGCTCTCTGGGGCCAACGTCCTGACTTTC,CASSQGGPGPLSGANVLTF
-,TRBJ2-3,TRBV28,TRBD1,TGTGCCAGCAGTATCCAAGAGTCTGACAGGGTAATAGATACGCAGTATTTT,CASSIQESDRVIDTQYF
-,TRBJ2-4,TRBV7-3,TRBD2,TGTGCCAGCAGCTTACTAGCGGGAGCCAAAAACATTCAGTACTTC,CASSLLAGAKNIQYF
-,TRBJ2-7,TRBV23-1,TRBD1,TGCGCCAGCAGTCAAACAGGGGACTACGAGCAGTACTTC,CASSQTGDYEQYF
-,TRBJ1-1,TRBV29-1,-,TGCAGCGTTGTACGGCCCGGGGGTGAAGCTTTCTTT,CSVVRPGGEAFF
-,TRBJ2-7,TRBV28,-,TGTGCCAGCAGTCCCCGGGGAGGGGGACGTCGAGAGCAGTACTTC,CASSPRGGGRREQYF
-,TRBJ1-1,TRBV19,-,TGTGCCAGTAGTATCTTGTTAGGGACGGCGAACACTGAAGCTTTCTTT,CASSILLGTANTEAFF
few,TRBJ1-1,TRBV18,-,TGTGCCAGCTCACCACCGGACGGGTCGGCTTTCTTT,CASSPPDGSAFF
once,TRBJ2-3,TRBV5-5,-,TGTGCCAGCAAGATCTTTGACAGGTCGAACACAGATACGCAGTATTTT,CASKIFDRSNTDTQYF
-,TRBJ2-2,TRBV11-2,TRBD2,TGTGCCAGCAGCAGGAACCGACTAGCGGGGGACACCGGGGAGCTGTTTTTT,CASSRNRLAGDTGELFF
-,TRBJ2-5,TRBV18,-,TGTGCCAGCTCACCCCTGGACACCCAAGAGACCCAGTACTTC,CASSPLDTQETQYF
-,TRBJ1-5,TRBV10-2,TRBD1,TGCGCCAGCAGGGGTGGACAGGGGAGCAATCAGCCCCAGCATTTT,CASRGGQGSNQPQHF
few,TRBJ2-1,TRBV15,TRBD2,TGTGCCACCAGCCTAGCGGGAGGGGGGCGCAATGAGCAGTTCTTC,CATSLAGGGRNEQFF
-,TRBJ2-7,TRBV5-6,TRBD1,TGTGCCAGCGGGGGACAGGGGTACGAGCAGTACTTC,CASGGQGYEQYF
-,TRBJ2-7,TRBV30,TRBD1,TGTGCCTGGAGTGTAACAGGGGCCTACGAGCAGTACTTC,CAWSVTGAYEQYF
-,TRBJ1-1,TRBV5-1,TRBD1,TGCGCCAGCAGCTTGGCGACAGGGGCGAACACTGAAGCTTTCTTT,CASSLATGANTEAFF
-,TRBJ2-1,TRBV7-9,TRBD2,TGTGCCAGCAGCCTAGCTAATTCGGGAGGCACCGGACTGGGGGATGAGCAGTTCTTC,CASSLANSGGTGLGDEQFF
-,TRBJ2-7,TRBV7-3,-,TGTGCCAGCAGCCGAAACTACGAGCAGTACTTC,CASSRNYEQYF